The 8 T cell receptor beta chains presented below share a single source sample, sequenced in a study of blood T cell repertoires in COVID-19. Clones were read by immunoSEQ multiplex PCR, and TCRdb kept only the in-frame ones, dropping some. Of some 250,000 clones listed, about 79% are singletons. Sequencing was carried out using peripheral blood. Receptors were obtained from an elderly woman with acute or convalescent COVID-19.

V gene TRBV12-3 or TRBV12-4 combines with J gene TRBJ2-1, with D perhaps TRBD1 (5 bases). V was cut by 6 bases and J by 9 bases, with 12 bases left in between. This CDR3 region has 12 residues. The CDR3: CASSPLRGEQFF. The CDR3 nucleotides are TGTGCCAGCAGCCCTCTTAGGGGTGAGCAGTTCTTC.

V gene TRBV30 combines with J gene TRBJ1-2; 9 nucleotides line up with TRBD1. Germline CDR1 GTSNPN, CDR2 SVGIG (reference sequence). Germline trimming cut 8 bases from V and 8 bases from J; bases unmatched to any gene: 9. The CDR3 has 12 amino acids. The CDR3, as DNA: TGTGCCCGGGGACAGGGAGGGATCGGCTACACCTTC. Translating gives CARGQGGIGYTF.

J is TRBJ1-5 and V is TRBV7-2; D perhaps matches TRBD1 (5 bases). The CDR3 spans 15 residues. Germline V gives CDR1 SGHTA, CDR2 FQGNSA. V lost 5 bases and J 2 bases, leaving 13 bases between the germline ends. The CDR3 protein is CASSAFQGGNQPQHF. As DNA, the CDR3 is TGTGCCAGCAGCGCCTTCCAAGGGGGCAATCAGCCCCAGCATTTT.

The rearrangement uses TRBV11-3 and TRBJ2-5, with a weak D call TRBD2 (7 bases). The CDR3 length is 14 residues. Per germline, CDR1 SGHNT and CDR2 YENEEA. Trimming pared 5 bases from V and 6 bases from J, leaving 16 bases between. The CDR3 loop reads CASSRSGGAKTQYF. In DNA, the CDR3 is TGTGCCAGCAGCCGTTCGGGGGGCGCGAAGACCCAGTACTTC.

The chain carries TRBV18 and TRBJ2-2, with a possible D match to TRBD2 (5 bases). With 3 bases removed from V and 5 bases from J, the gap between germline ends came to 13 bases. The CDR3 is 15 amino acids. Germline V gene lookup returns CDR1 KGHSH and CDR2 LQKENI. The CDR3 nucleotides read TGTGCCAGCTCACCCGGACTCTTGGGGACCGGGGAGCTGTTTTTT. It specifies CASSPGLLGTGELFF.

The chain recombines TRBV4-2 with TRBJ1-3, with D possibly TRBD1 on 5 matching bases. Germline V gives CDR1 LGHNA, CDR2 YNFKEQ. The V end lost 0 bases, the J end lost 4 bases, and 10 bases lay between the germline ends. The CDR3 is 15 amino acids. This CDR3 reads CASSQDGGGGNTIYF. DNA for the CDR3: TGTGCCAGCAGCCAAGACGGGGGTGGAGGAAACACCATATATTTT.

The chain carries TRBV18 and TRBJ2-1; 15 nucleotides agree with TRBD2. Trimming removed 3 bases from V and 7 bases from J; junction bases left unmatched: 1. The germline V gene encodes CDR1 KGHSH and CDR2 LQKENI. This CDR3 is built from 15 residues. The CDR3 DNA sequence: TGTGCCAGCTCACCCGGGACTAGCGGGGGGAATGAGCAGTTCTTC. It specifies CASSPGTSGGNEQFF. The full variable domain, rest sourced from reference TRBV18 and TRBJ2-1, is NAGVMQNPRHLVRRRGQEARLRCSPMKGHSHVYWYRQLPEEGLKFMVYLQKENIIDESGMPKERFSAEFPKEGPSILRIQQVVRGDSAAYFCASSPGTSGGNEQFFGPGTRLTVL.

The chain employs TRBV6-5 and TRBJ2-5, with 8 bases lining up with TRBD2. The V and J ends lost 4 bases and 5 bases, in that order; junction bases with no gene match: 9. From germline, CDR1 is MNHEY and CDR2 SVGAGI. The CDR3 covers 15 residues. The CDR3 DNA sequence: TGTGCCAGCAGTTGGGGATTAGCGGGGTTTGAGACCCAGTACTTC. Amino acids: CASSWGLAGFETQYF.